This paragraph reports one T cell receptor beta chain. These data originate in a study of blood T cells in healthy people across ages. It was with a sample-barcoded 5' primer and a J-beta primer mix that a second PCR of about 7 to 12 cycles was run. Sequencing recovered at least 2.5 million CDR3-containing paired-end reads from each sample. TCRdb re-analysed the 5' RACE reads in MiXCR, keeping a single row per CDR3 protein. The table lists more than 750,000 distinct CDR3 sequences, about 27% of them singletons, with more than 8.5% in the top ten. The CDR3 has 14 amino acids. The ends lost 3 bases at V and 3 bases at J; junction bases unmatched: 2. The germline gives CDR1 SGHTA, CDR2 FQGNSA. These sequences were also reported in another study, on T cells of mothers and their children. According to that study: Study donors consisted of a few healthy Caucasian mothers and their six children.

The TCR originated in a woman between 35 and 50 years old in good health. The V gene is TRBV7-2, the J gene TRBJ2-1; 7 bases are shared with TRBD2. Material: blood. Here the CDR3 reads CASSFGTIYNEQFF. DNA for the CDR3: TGTGCCAGCAGCTTCGGGACTATCTACAATGAGCAGTTCTTC.